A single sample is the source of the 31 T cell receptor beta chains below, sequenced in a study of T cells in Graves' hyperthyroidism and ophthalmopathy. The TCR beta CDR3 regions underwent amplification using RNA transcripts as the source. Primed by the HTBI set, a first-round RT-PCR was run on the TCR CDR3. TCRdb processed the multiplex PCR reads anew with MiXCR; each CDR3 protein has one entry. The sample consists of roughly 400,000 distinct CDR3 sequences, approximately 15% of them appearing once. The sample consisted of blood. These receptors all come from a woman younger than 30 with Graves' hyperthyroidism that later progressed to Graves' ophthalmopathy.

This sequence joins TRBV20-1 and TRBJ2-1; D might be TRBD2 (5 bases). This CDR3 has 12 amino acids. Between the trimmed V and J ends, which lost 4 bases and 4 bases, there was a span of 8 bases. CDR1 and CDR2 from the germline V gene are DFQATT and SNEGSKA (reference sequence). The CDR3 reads CSAIQRYNEQFF. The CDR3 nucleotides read TGCAGTGCTATCCAGCGGTACAATGAGCAGTTCTTC.

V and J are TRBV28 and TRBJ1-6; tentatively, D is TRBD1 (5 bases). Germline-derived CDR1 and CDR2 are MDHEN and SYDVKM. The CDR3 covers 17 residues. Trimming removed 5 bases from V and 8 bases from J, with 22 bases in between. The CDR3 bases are TGTGCCAGCAGTCCCCGACTCTTACCTTGGGGGGATTCACCCCTCCACTTT. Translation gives CASSPRLLPWGDSPLHF.

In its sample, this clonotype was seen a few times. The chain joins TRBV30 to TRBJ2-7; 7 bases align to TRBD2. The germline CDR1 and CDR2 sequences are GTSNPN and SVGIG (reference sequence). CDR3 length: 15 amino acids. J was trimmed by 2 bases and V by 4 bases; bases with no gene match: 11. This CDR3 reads CAWTPDPLAAYEQYF. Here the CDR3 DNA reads TGTGCCTGGACCCCCGATCCGCTAGCGGCCTACGAGCAGTACTTC.

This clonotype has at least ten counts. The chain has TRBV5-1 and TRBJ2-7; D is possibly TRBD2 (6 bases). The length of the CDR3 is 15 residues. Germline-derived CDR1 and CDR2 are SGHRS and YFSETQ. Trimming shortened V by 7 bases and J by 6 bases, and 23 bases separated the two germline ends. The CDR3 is CASRRGGVQTREQYF. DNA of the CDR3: TGCGCCAGCCGTAGGGGAGGCGTTCAGACTCGCGAGCAGTACTTC.

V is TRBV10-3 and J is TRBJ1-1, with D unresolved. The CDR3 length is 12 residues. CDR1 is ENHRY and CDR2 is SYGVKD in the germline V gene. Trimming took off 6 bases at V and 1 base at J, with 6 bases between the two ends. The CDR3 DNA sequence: TGTGCCATCAGGCCGGAGAACACTGAAGCTTTCTTT. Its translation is CAIRPENTEAFF.

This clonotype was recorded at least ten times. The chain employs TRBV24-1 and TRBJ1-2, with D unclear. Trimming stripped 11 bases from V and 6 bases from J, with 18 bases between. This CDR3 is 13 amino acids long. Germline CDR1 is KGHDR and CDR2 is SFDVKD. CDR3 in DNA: TGTGCCATATTGGACGGGGAACTGCATGGCTACACCTTC. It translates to CAILDGELHGYTF.

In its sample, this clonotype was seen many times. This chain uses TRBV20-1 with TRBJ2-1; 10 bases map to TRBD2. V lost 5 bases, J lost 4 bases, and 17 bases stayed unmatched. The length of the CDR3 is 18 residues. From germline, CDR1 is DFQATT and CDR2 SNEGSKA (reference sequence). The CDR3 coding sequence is TGCAGTGCTCTAACAACGCTCCTAGCGGGAGTTTCATACAATGAGCAGTTCTTC. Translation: CSALTTLLAGVSYNEQFF.

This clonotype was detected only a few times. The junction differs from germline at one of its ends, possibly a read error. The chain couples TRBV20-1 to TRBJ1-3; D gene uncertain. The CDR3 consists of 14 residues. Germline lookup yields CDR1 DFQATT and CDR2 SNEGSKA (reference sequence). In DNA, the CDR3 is TGCAGTGCGCCCGAGAGAACCTCTGGAAGCACCATATATTTT. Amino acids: CSAPERTSGSTIYF.

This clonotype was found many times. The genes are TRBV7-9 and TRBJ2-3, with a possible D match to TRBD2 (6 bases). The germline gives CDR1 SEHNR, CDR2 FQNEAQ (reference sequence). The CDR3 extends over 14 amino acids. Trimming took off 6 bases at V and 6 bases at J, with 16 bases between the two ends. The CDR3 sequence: CASRRDSSEDTQYF. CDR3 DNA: TGTGCCAGCAGGAGGGACTCCTCTGAGGATACGCAGTATTTT.

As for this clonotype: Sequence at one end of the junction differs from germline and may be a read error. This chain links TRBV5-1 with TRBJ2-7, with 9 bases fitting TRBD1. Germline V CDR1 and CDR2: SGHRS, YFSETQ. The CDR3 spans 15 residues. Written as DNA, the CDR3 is TGTGCCAGCAGCGCATCCGGGACAGGGCGAATCGAGCAGTACTTC. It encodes CASSASGTGRIEQYF.

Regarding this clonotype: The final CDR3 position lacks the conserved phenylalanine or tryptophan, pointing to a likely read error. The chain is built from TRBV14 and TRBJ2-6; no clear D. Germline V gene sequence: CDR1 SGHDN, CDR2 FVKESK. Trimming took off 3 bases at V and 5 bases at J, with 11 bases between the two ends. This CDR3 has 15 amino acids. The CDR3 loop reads CASSQGRQRANVLTL. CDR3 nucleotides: TGTGCCAGCAGCCAGGGCCGGCAAAGGGCCAACGTCCTGACTCTC.

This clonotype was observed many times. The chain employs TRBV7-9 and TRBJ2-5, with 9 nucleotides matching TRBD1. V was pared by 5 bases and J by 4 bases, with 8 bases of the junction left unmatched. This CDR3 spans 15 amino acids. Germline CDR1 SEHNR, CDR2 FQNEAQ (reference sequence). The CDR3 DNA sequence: TGTGCCAGCAGCCGACGGGACAGGGCGCTAGAGACCCAGTACTTC. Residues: CASSRRDRALETQYF. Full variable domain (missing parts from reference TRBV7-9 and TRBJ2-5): DTGVSQNPRHKITKRGQNVTFRCDPISEHNRLYWYRQTLGQGPEFLTYFQNEAQLEKSRLLSDRFSAERPKGSFSTLEIQRTEQGDSAMYLCASSRRDRALETQYFGPGTRLLVL.

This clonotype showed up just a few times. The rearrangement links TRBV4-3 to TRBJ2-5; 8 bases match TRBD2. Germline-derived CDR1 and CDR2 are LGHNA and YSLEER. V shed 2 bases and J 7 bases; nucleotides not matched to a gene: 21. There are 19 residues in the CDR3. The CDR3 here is CASSQTEGPAGARSGTQYF. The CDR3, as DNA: TGCGCCAGCAGCCAAACTGAGGGTCCAGCGGGAGCCCGTAGTGGGACCCAGTACTTC.

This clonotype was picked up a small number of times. CDR3 amino acids: CASSLSAGNKNIQYF. CDR3 sequence (DNA): TGTGCCAGCAGTTTATCGGCGGGTAACAAAAACATTCAGTACTTC. The chain links TRBV27 to TRBJ2-4; D might be TRBD2 (5 bases). This CDR3 comprises 15 residues. Germline V gives CDR1 MNHEY, CDR2 SMNVEV (reference sequence). V was cut by 0 bases and J by 3 bases, with 9 bases left in between.

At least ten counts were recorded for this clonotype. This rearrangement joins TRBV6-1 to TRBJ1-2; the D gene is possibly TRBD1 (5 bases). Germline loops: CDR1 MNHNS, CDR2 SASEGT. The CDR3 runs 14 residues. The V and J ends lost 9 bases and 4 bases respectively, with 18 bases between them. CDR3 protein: CASQPRGLSYGYTF. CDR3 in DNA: TGTGCCAGTCAACCCCGGGGCCTATCCTATGGCTACACCTTC.

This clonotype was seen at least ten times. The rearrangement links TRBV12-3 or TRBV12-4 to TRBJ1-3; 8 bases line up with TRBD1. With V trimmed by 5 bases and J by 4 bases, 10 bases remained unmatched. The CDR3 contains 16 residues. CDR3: CASSPFGTGAGNTIYF. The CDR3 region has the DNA TGTGCCAGCAGTCCCTTTGGGACAGGTGCGGGAAACACCATATATTTT.

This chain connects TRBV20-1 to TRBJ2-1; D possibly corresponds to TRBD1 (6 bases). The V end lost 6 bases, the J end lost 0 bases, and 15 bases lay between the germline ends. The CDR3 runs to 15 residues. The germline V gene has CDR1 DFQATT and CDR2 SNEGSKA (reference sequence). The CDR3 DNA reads TGCAGTGCGCCTACAGCGGACAGCTCCTACAATGAGCAGTTCTTC. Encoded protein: CSAPTADSSYNEQFF.

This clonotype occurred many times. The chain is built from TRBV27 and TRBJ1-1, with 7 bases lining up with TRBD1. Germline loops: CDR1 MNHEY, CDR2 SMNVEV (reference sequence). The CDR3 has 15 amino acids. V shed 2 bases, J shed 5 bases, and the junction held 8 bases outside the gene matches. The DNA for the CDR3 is TGTGCCAGCAGTTTAGGGGCAGGGGGTAGGACTGAAGCTTTCTTT. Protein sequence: CASSLGAGGRTEAFF.

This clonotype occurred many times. The CDR3 sequence is CAWARGISGNTIYF. CDR3 nucleotides: TGTGCCTGGGCGCGAGGGATCTCTGGAAACACCATATATTTT. The chain is built from TRBV30 and TRBJ1-3; D unclear. Looked up from germline, CDR1 is GTSNPN and CDR2 is SVGIG (reference sequence). V was shortened by 5 bases and J by 0 bases, with 11 bases between the two germline ends. This CDR3 region has 14 residues.

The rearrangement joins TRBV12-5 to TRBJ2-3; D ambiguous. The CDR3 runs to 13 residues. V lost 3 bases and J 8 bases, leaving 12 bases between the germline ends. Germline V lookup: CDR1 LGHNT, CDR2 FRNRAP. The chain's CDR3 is CASGLELGGTQYF. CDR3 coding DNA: TGTGCTAGTGGTTTAGAACTCGGCGGTACGCAGTATTTT.

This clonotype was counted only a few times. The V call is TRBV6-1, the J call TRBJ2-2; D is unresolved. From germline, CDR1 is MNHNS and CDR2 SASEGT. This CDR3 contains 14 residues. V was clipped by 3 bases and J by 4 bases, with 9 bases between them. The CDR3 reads CASSEDSFTGELFF. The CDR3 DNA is TGTGCCAGCAGTGAGGATAGCTTCACCGGGGAGCTGTTTTTT.

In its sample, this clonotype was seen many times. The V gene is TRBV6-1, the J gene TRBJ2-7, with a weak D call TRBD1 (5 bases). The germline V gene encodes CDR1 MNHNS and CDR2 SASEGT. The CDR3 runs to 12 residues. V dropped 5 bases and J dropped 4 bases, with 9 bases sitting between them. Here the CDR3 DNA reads TGTGCCAGCAGTTATCAGGGATACGAGCAGTACTTC. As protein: CASSYQGYEQYF.

The DNA of the CDR3 is TGCGCCAGCAGCTTGGCCCCCAACAGGGGAGGGCTTGAAGCTTTCTTT. Amino acid sequence: CASSLAPNRGGLEAFF. The chain recombines TRBV5-1 with TRBJ1-1; 7 bases fit TRBD1. This CDR3 contains 16 residues. CDR1 SGHRS and CDR2 YFSETQ come from the germline V gene. The V and J ends lost 0 bases and 7 bases, in that order; junction bases with no gene match: 12.

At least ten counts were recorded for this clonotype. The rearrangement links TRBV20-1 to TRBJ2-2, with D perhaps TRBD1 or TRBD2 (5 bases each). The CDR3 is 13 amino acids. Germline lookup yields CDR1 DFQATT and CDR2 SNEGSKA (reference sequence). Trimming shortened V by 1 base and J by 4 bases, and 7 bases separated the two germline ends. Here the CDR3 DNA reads TGCAGTGCTAGAGCCGGGACCACCGGGGAGCTGTTTTTT. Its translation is CSARAGTTGELFF.

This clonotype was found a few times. In nucleotides, the CDR3 is TGTGCCAGCAGTTACTCGAGGACAAAGGGGGTGTACGAGCAGTACTTC. Its translation: CASSYSRTKGVYEQYF. V is TRBV6-5 and J is TRBJ2-7; tentative D call: TRBD1 (6 bases). Germline loops: CDR1 MNHEY, CDR2 SVGAGI. The CDR3 spans 16 residues. The V and J ends lost 0 bases and 4 bases respectively, with 16 bases between them.

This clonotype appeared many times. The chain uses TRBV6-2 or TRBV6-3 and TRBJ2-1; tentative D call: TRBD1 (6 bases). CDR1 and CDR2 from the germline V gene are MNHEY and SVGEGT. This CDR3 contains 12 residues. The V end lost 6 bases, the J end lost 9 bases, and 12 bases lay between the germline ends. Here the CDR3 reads CASSHRDGEQFF. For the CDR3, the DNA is TGTGCCAGCAGCCACAGGGATGGTGAGCAGTTCTTC.

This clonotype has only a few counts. The CDR3 region has the DNA TGTGCCAGCACCCTACGGACTAGCGGCTACAATGAGCAGTTCTTC. Amino acids: CASTLRTSGYNEQFF. V gene TRBV7-2 combines with J gene TRBJ2-1, with TRBD2 matching over 10 bases. V lost 7 bases, J lost 3 bases, and 6 bases stayed unmatched. Germline V gene sequence: CDR1 SGHTA, CDR2 FQGNSA. The length of the CDR3 is 15 residues.

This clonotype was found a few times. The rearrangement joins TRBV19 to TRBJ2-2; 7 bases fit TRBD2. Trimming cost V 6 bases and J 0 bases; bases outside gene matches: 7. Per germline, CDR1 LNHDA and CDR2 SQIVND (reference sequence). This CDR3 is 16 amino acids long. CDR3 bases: TGTGCCAGTAGCCTACTGAGCGGGACGAACACCGGGGAGCTGTTTTTT. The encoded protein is CASSLLSGTNTGELFF.

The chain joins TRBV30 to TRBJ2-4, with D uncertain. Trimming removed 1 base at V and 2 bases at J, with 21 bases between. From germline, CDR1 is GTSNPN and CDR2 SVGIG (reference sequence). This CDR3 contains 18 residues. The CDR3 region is CAWSGRIESKVPKNIQYF. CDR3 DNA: TGTGCCTGGAGTGGTCGCATTGAGTCGAAGGTCCCCAAAAACATTCAGTACTTC.

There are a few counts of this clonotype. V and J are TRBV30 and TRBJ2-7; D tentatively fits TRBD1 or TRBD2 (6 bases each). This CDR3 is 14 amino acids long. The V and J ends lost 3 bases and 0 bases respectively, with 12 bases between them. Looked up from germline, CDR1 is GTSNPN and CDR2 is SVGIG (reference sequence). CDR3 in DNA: TGTGCCTGGAGCCTCCGGGGGCTCTCCTACGAGCAGTACTTC. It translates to CAWSLRGLSYEQYF. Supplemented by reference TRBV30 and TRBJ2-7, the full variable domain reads SQTIHQWPATLVQPVGSPLSLECTVEGTSNPNLYWYRQAAGRGLQLLFYSVGIGQISSEVPQNLSASRPQDRQFILSSKKLLLSDSGFYLCAWSLRGLSYEQYFGPGTRLTVT.

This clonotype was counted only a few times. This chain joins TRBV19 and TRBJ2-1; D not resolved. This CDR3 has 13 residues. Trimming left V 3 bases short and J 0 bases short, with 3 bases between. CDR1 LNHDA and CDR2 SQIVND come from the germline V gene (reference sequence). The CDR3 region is CASSISSYNEQFF. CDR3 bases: TGTGCCAGTAGTATTAGCTCCTACAATGAGCAGTTCTTC.